This T cell receptor (beta chain) was identified in a study of OX40 agonist ivuxolimab in advanced cancers. Some clones are missing from TCRdb's copy, which holds only in-frame ones; the method was immunoSEQ multiplex PCR. The sample lists tens of thousands of clones; more than 75% were seen once. The ends were cut back, 1 base at V and 6 bases at J, with 9 bases in the middle. CDR3 length equals 13 residues. Germline CDR1 SGHRS, CDR2 YFSETQ. This specimen consisted of CD4+ or CD8+ T cells sorted from blood, obtained in a trial of the OX40 agonist ivuxolimab. This TCR came from an adult with an advanced solid tumor such as melanoma, head and neck, liver or kidney cancer. V and J are TRBV5-1 and TRBJ2-3; D uncertain. In DNA, the CDR3 is TGCGCCAGCAGCTTGTCACTTGAGGATACGCAGTATTTT. Translating gives CASSLSLEDTQYF.